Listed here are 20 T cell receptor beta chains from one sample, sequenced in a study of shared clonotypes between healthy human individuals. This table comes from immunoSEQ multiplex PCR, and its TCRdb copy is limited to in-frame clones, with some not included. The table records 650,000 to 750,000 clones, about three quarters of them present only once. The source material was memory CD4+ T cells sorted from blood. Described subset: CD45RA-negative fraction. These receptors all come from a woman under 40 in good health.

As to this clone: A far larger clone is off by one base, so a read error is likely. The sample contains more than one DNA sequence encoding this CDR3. Written as DNA, the CDR3 is TGTGCCAGCTCCTTAAGCGGGGTTTCGGGGGAGACCCAGTACTTC. Protein sequence: CASSLSGVSGETQYF. This sequence joins TRBV28 and TRBJ2-5; TRBD2 matches at 7 bases. CDR3 length: 15 residues. Germline V lookup: CDR1 MDHEN, CDR2 SYDVKM. With 8 bases clipped from V and 5 bases from J, the junction kept 14 bases outside the gene matches.

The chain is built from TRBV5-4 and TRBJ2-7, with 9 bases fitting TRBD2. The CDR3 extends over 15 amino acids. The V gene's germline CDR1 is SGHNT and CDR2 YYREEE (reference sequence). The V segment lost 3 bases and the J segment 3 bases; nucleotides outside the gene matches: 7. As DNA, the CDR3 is TGTGCCAGCAGCTCTACAATAGCGGGAGTCTACGAGCAGTACTTC. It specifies CASSSTIAGVYEQYF.

CDR3 in amino acids: CASSPPRLALSGTDTQYF. The CDR3 DNA sequence: TGTGCCAGCAGCCCTCCTCGACTAGCCCTATCAGGCACAGATACGCAGTATTTT. V usage is TRBV28 and J usage is TRBJ2-3; 7 nucleotides agree with TRBD2. Trimming at V came to 6 bases and at J to 1 base, leaving 16 bases not matched to a gene. This CDR3 comprises 18 residues. In germline, CDR1 is MDHEN, CDR2 SYDVKM.

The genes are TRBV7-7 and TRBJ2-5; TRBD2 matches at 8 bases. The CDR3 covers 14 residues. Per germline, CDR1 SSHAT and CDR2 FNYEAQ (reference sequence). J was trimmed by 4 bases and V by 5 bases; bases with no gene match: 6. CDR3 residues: CASSNEREPETQYF. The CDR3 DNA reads TGTGCCAGCAGCAACGAGCGGGAGCCAGAGACCCAGTACTTC.

CDR3 coding DNA: TGTGCCAGCAGTTATTTGGGGGTCACTGAAGCTTTCTTT. Residues: CASSYLGVTEAFF. V usage is TRBV6-5 and J usage is TRBJ1-1; the D gene is possibly TRBD1 (5 bases). V lost 3 bases and J lost 4, with 9 bases in between. The length of the CDR3 is 13 residues. Germline CDR1 is MNHEY and CDR2 is SVGAGI.

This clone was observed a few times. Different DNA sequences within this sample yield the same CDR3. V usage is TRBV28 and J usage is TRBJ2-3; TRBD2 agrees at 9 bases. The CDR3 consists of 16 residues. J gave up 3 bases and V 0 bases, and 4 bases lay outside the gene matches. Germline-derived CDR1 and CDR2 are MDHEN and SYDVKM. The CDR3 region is CASSLWGGRGTDTQYF. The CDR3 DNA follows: TGTGCCAGCAGTTTATGGGGCGGGAGGGGGACAGATACGCAGTATTTT.

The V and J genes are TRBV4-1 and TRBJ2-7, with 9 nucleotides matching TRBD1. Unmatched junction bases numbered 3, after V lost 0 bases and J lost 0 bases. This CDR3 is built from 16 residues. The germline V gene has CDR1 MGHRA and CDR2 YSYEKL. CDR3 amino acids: CASSQEKGQGSYEQYF. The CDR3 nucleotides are TGCGCCAGCAGCCAAGAAAAGGGACAGGGCTCCTACGAGCAGTACTTC.

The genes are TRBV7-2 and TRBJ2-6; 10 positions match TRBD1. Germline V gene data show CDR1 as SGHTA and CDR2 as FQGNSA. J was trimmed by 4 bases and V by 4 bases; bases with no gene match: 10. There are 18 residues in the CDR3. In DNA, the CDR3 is TGTGCCAGCAGCTCAACTCCCGGGACAGGGGCCGGGGCCAACGTCCTGACTTTC. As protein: CASSSTPGTGAGANVLTF. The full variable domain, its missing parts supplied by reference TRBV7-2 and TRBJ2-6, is GAGVSQSPSNKVTEKGKDVELRCDPISGHTALYWYRQSLGQGLEFLIYFQGNSAPDKSGLPSDRFSAERTGGSVSTLTIQRTQQEDSAVYLCASSSTPGTGAGANVLTFGAGSRLTVL.

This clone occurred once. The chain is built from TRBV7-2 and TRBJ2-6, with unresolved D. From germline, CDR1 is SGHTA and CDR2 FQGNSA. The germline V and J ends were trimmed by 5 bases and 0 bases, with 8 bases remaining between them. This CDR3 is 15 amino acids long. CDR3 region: CASSAGPSGANVLTF. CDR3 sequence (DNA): TGTGCCAGCAGCGCTGGACCCTCTGGGGCCAACGTCCTGACTTTC.

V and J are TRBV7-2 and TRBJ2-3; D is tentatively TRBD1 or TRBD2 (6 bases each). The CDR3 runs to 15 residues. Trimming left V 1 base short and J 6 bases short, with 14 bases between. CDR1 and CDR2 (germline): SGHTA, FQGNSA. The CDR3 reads CASSLGGGRGDTQYF. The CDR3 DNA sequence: TGTGCCAGCAGCTTAGGTGGGGGGCGCGGGGATACGCAGTATTTT.

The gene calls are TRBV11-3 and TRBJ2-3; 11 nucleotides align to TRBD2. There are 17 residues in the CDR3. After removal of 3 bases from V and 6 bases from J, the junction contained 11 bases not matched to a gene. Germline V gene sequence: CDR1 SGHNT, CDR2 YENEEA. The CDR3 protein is CASSFGTTSGSEDTQYF. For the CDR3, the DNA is TGTGCCAGCAGCTTCGGGACTACTAGCGGGAGTGAGGATACGCAGTATTTT.

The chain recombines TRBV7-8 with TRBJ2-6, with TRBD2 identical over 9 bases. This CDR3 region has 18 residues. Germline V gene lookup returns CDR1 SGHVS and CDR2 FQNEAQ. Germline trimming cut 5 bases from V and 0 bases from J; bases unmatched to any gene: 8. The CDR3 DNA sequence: TGTGCCAGCAGCCCCCGGGCGGGAGGGGGCTCTGGGGCCAACGTCCTGACTTTC. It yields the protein CASSPRAGGGSGANVLTF.

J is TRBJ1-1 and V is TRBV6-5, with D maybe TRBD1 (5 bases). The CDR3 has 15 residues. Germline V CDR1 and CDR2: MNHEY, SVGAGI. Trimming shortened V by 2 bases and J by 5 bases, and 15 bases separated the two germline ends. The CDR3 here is CASSYQSGSLTEAFF. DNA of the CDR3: TGTGCCAGCAGTTACCAGTCAGGGTCCCTAACTGAAGCTTTCTTT.

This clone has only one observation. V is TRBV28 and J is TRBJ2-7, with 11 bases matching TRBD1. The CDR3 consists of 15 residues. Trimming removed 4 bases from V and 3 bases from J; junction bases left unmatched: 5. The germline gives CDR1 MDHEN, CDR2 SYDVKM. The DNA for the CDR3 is TGTGCCAGCAGTTCCGGACAGGGGGCGCTCTACGAGCAGTACTTC. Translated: CASSSGQGALYEQYF.

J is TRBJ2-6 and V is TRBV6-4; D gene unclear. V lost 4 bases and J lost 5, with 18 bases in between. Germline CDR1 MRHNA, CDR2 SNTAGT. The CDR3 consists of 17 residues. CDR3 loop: CASSATTRQSRANVLTF. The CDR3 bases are TGTGCCAGCAGTGCCACTACACGACAAAGTCGGGCCAACGTCCTGACTTTC.

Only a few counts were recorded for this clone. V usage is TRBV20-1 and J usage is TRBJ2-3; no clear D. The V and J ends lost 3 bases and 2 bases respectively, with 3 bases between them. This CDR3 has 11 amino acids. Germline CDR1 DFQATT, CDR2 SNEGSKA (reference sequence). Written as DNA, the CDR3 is TGCAGTGCTAGCCTCACAGATACGCAGTATTTT. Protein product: CSASLTDTQYF.

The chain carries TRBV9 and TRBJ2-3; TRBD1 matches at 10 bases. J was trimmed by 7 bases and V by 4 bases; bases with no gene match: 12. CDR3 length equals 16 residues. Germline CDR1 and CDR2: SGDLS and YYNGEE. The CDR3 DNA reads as TGTGCCAGCAGCTCCGAACCGGGACAGGGGTCTCATACGCAGTATTTT. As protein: CASSSEPGQGSHTQYF.

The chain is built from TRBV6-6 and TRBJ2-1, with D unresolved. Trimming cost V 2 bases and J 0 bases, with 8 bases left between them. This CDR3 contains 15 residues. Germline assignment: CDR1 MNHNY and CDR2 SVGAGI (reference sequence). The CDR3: CASSYKPSSYNEQFF. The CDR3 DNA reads TGTGCCAGCAGTTACAAGCCTAGCTCCTACAATGAGCAGTTCTTC.

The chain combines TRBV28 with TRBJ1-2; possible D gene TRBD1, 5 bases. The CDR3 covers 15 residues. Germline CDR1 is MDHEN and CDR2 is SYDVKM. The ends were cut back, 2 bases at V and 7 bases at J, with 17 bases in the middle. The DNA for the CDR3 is TGTGCCAGCAGTTTAGTCCATGGGAGGGGAACTGGCTACACCTTC. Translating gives CASSLVHGRGTGYTF.

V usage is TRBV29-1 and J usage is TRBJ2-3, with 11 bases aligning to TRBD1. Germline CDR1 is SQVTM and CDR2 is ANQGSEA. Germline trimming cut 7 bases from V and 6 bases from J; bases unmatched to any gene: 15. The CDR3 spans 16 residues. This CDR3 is CSAARAGTGGKDTQYF. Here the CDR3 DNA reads TGCAGCGCGGCGAGGGCCGGGACAGGGGGGAAGGATACGCAGTATTTT.